This TCR beta chain was sequenced during a study of T cell clones after liver transplantation. Study at large: Liver transplant recipients had immunosuppression withdrawal attempted within 2 years. At least one year of complete immunosuppression withdrawal without enzymes over twice normal defined tolerance. Study observations and caveats: Circulating graft-donor-reactive CD4 TCRbeta sequences fell significantly post-transplant in 5 of 8 subjects.

This CDR3 is 14 amino acids long. Per the germline V gene, CDR1 is SGHNT and CDR2 is YENEEA. Trimming cost V 1 base and J 2 bases, with 7 bases left between them. As for this clone: The antigen is unknown.

The method was immunoSEQ multiplex PCR; TCRdb's version includes in-frame clones alone and lacks a portion of them. Here the sample spans about 75,000 clones, approximately 80% being singletons. The sample was CD4+ T cells from blood, taken around 50 months after liver transplant. This clonotype was obtained from a human patient who received a liver transplant. The graft donor may account for some of the T cells. This chain joins TRBV11-3 and TRBJ2-3; D gene ambiguous. The CDR3 DNA reads TGTGCCAGCAGCTTAGGCCGGGCCACAGATACGCAGTATTTT. Protein sequence: CASSLGRATDTQYF.